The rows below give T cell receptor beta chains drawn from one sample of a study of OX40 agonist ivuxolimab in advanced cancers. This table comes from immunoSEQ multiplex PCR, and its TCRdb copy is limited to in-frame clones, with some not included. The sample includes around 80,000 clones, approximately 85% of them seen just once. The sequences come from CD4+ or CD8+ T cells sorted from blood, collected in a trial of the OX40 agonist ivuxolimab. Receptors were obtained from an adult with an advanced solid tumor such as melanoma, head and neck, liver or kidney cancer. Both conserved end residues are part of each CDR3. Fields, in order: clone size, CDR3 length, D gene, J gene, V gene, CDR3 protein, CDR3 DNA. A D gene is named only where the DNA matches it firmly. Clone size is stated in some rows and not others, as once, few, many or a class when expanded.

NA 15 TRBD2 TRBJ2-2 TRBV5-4 CASSLGLAYTGELFF TGTGCCAGCAGCTTGGGACTAGCCTACACCGGGGAGCTGTTTTTT
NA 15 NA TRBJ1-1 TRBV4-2 CASSQTDWGNTEAFF TGTGCCAGCAGCCAAACGGATTGGGGGAACACTGAAGCTTTCTTT
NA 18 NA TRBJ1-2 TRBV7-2 CASSLDPLGADANYGYTF TGTGCCAGCAGCTTAGACCCTTTGGGGGCAGACGCTAACTATGGCTACACCTTC
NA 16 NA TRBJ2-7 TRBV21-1 CASRSVNSGSSYEQYF TGTGCCAGCAGGTCGGTCAATAGCGGGAGCTCCTACGAGCAGTACTTC
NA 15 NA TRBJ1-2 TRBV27 CASSRAVGLNYGYTF TGTGCCAGCAGTCGCGCGGTGGGTTTAAACTATGGCTACACCTTC
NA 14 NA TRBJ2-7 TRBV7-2 CASSPAAGTYEQYF TGTGCCAGCAGTCCCGCAGCAGGGACCTACGAGCAGTACTTC
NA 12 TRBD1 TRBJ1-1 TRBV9 CASSGSTGGAFF TGTGCCAGCAGCGGGTCGACAGGGGGAGCTTTCTTT
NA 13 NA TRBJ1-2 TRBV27 CASTPLRGYGYTF TGTGCCAGCACCCCTCTTCGCGGGTATGGCTACACCTTC
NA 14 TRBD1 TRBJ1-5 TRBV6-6 CASTGTASNQPQHF TGTGCCAGCACCGGGACAGCTAGCAATCAGCCCCAGCATTTT
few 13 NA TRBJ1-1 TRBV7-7 CASSLAISTEAFF TGTGCTAGCAGCTTAGCAATATCAACTGAAGCTTTCTTT
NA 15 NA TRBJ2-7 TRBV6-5 CASSYSGTGTYEQYF TGTGCCAGCAGTTACAGCGGGACAGGAACCTACGAGCAGTACTTC
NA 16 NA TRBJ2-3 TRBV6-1 CASSEWQGTSLDTQYF TGTGCCAGCAGTGAATGGCAGGGGACTTCGTTGGATACGCAGTATTTT
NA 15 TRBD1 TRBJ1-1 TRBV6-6 CASTTGQGLNTEAFF TGTGCCAGCACCACTGGACAGGGGTTGAACACTGAAGCTTTCTTT
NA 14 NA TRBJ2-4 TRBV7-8 CASSLRETKNIQYF TGTGCCAGCAGCCTTCGCGAGACCAAAAACATTCAGTACTTC
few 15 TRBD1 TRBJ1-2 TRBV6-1 CASRKGQGSVYGYTF TGTGCCAGCAGGAAGGGACAGGGTTCCGTCTATGGCTACACCTTC
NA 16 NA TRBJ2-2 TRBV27 CASSSESTGGFGELFF TGTGCCAGCAGTTCCGAATCGACAGGCGGTTTCGGGGAGCTGTTTTTT